The 30 T cell receptor beta chains presented below share a single source sample, sequenced in a study of T cell responses to AZD1222 COVID-19 vaccine (TCRdb year 2021). Library creation used the immunoSEQ multiplex PCR assay. This immuneACCESS table, as held by TCRdb, lists in-frame sequences with V and J called but not all clones. Of the missing ones, under half trace to an unresolved V gene in checked studies; the others have no known cause. Within this sample are 55,000 to 65,000 clones, with approximately 88% of them counted one time only. 14% to 15% of the sample rests with the top ten. According to the study, the label for this sample's time point signals: baseline before first vaccination. Sequences were derived from peripheral blood, sampled on day 0 of AZD1222 vaccination. These receptors came from an adult in good health.

This clone was picked up one time. The chain combines TRBV2 with TRBJ2-2; D tentatively reads TRBD1 or TRBD2 (5 bases each). Per germline, CDR1 SNHLY and CDR2 FYNNEI. V was pared by 6 bases and J by 2 bases, with 13 bases between. The CDR3 is 15 amino acids. The CDR3 region has the DNA TGTGCCAGCAGCCGTGACGGGACCAACACCGGGGAGCTGTTTTTT. Protein sequence: CASSRDGTNTGELFF.

This chain connects TRBV6-6 to TRBJ2-2, with 11 bases fitting TRBD2. The V and J ends lost 5 bases and 5 bases, in that order; junction bases with no gene match: 10. CDR3 length equals 17 residues. Germline loops: CDR1 MNHNY, CDR2 SVGAGI (reference sequence). The DNA for the CDR3 is TGTGCCAGCAGTCACCCACCTAGCGGGAGGTATACCGGGGAGCTGTTTTTT. Translated, it gives CASSHPPSGRYTGELFF.

This chain connects TRBV2 to TRBJ1-4; D possibly corresponds to TRBD1 (5 bases). This CDR3 comprises 14 residues. The germline CDR1 and CDR2 sequences are SNHLY and FYNNEI. V lost 7 bases and J lost 8, with 17 bases in between. The DNA of the CDR3 is TGTGCCAGCACCCCTGGGGGGTGGGACGAAAAACTGTTTTTT. Its translation is CASTPGGWDEKLFF. The full variable domain, its missing parts supplied by reference TRBV2 and TRBJ1-4, is EPEVTQTPSHQVTQMGQEVILRCVPISNHLYFYWYRQILGQKVEFLVSFYNNEISEKSEIFDDQFSVERPDGSNFTLKIRSTKLEDSAMYFCASTPGGWDEKLFFGSGTQLSVL.

This sequence joins TRBV28 and TRBJ2-2; 11 nucleotides line up with TRBD1. Germline CDR1 is MDHEN and CDR2 is SYDVKM. The CDR3 is made up of 18 amino acids. The V segment lost 6 bases and the J segment 4 bases; nucleotides outside the gene matches: 13. The CDR3 DNA reads as TGTGCCAGCAGCCTCCCGGGACAGGGGGTAAGAGGCACCGGGGAGCTGTTTTTT. Protein sequence: CASSLPGQGVRGTGELFF.

V usage is TRBV6-2 or TRBV6-3 and J usage is TRBJ2-1; D unresolved. The CDR3 covers 14 residues. V lost 5 bases, J lost 1 base, and 9 bases lay in between. Germline loops: CDR1 MNHEY, CDR2 SVGEGT. CDR3 sequence: CASSRSGSYNEQFF. The CDR3 region has the DNA TGTGCCAGCAGTCGGTCCGGATCCTACAATGAGCAGTTCTTC.

The rearrangement joins TRBV7-6 to TRBJ1-3; the D gene is possibly TRBD1 (5 bases). Trimming cost V 5 bases and J 0 bases, with 17 bases left between them. The length of the CDR3 is 17 residues. The germline V gene encodes CDR1 SGHVS and CDR2 FNYEAQ. The DNA of the CDR3 is TGTGCCAGCAGCACGCGGCGGGACCGGAGCTCTGGAAACACCATATATTTT. It yields the protein CASSTRRDRSSGNTIYF.

This chain links TRBV18 with TRBJ1-1; 9 positions match TRBD1. Germline trimming cut 5 bases from V and 7 bases from J; bases unmatched to any gene: 2. The CDR3 totals 12 residues. CDR1 is KGHSH, CDR2 LQKENI, per germline. Written as DNA, the CDR3 is TGTGCCAGCTCAGGACAGGGGTATGAAGCTTTCTTT. Protein sequence: CASSGQGYEAFF.

The chain has TRBV5-1 and TRBJ1-2; TRBD1 matches 7 bases. Germline CDR1 SGHRS, CDR2 YFSETQ. The V and J ends lost 0 bases and 4 bases, in that order; junction bases with no gene match: 0. The CDR3 contains 13 residues. The CDR3 DNA is TGCGCCAGCAGCTTGGGGACAGGCTATGGCTACACCTTC. Translation: CASSLGTGYGYTF.

CDR3 in DNA: TGTGCCAGCAGCTCCCTTGTGGCGGTGGAGACCCAGTACTTC. Translation gives CASSSLVAVETQYF. The V and J genes are TRBV7-2 and TRBJ2-5, with D unresolved. CDR3 length: 14 residues. Trimming removed 4 bases at V and 5 bases at J, with 14 bases between. CDR1 is SGHTA and CDR2 is FQGNSA in the germline V gene.

The rearrangement uses TRBV25-1 and TRBJ1-1; 8 bases fit TRBD1. The CDR3 has 14 residues. V shed 5 bases and J 9 bases; nucleotides not matched to a gene: 11. CDR1 is MGHDK, CDR2 SYGVNS, per germline. The CDR3 DNA sequence: TGTGCCAGCAGTCCCCCAGGGGGCCTCCGGAAAGCTTTCTTT. Its protein is CASSPPGGLRKAFF.

This clone has only one observation. The V and J genes are TRBV15 and TRBJ2-1, with 10 bases that match TRBD1. Per the germline V gene, CDR1 is LNHNV and CDR2 is YYDKDF (reference sequence). The V segment lost 3 bases and the J segment 8 bases; nucleotides outside the gene matches: 4. The CDR3 extends over 14 amino acids. The CDR3 protein is CATSRVDRGHEQFF. CDR3 DNA: TGTGCCACCAGCAGGGTTGACAGGGGGCATGAGCAGTTCTTC.

The V call is TRBV12-5, the J call TRBJ1-1; D might be TRBD1 (5 bases). CDR1 is LGHNT and CDR2 is FRNRAP in the germline V gene. Trimming pared 7 bases from V and 4 bases from J, leaving 13 bases between. This CDR3 has 13 amino acids. DNA of the CDR3: TGTGCTAGTGAGATAGCCGGGGGCACTGAAGCTTTCTTT. This sequence encodes CASEIAGGTEAFF. The whole variable domain, remainder taken from reference TRBV12-5 and TRBJ1-1, is DARVTQTPRHKVTEMGQEVTMRCQPILGHNTVFWYRQTMMQGLELLAYFRNRAPLDDSGMPKDRFSAEMPDATLATLKIQPSEPRDSAVYFCASEIAGGTEAFFGQGTRLTVV.

This clone was counted a single time. The chain combines TRBV3-1 (or the pseudogene TRBV3-2) with TRBJ2-3, with TRBD1 identical over 8 bases. The junction had 4 bases not matched to a gene; V was cut back by 3 bases and J by 5 bases. CDR1 is LGHDT and CDR2 is YNNKEL in the germline V gene (reference sequence). The CDR3 extends over 14 amino acids. The CDR3 loop reads CASSQYRGVDTQYF. CDR3 in DNA: TGTGCCAGCAGCCAGTACAGGGGGGTAGATACGCAGTATTTT.

The chain is built from TRBV7-3 and TRBJ1-5; TRBD1 might be the D (5 bases). The V gene lost 0 bases and the J gene lost 1 base, with 7 bases spanning the gap. The CDR3 extends over 15 amino acids. CDR1 is SGHTA, CDR2 FQGTGA, per germline. CDR3 in DNA: TGTGCCAGCAGCTTAACAGCAGGGAGCAATCAGCCCCAGCATTTT. Its translation: CASSLTAGSNQPQHF.

V gene TRBV5-8 combines with J gene TRBJ1-2; possible D gene TRBD1, 5 bases. Germline assignment: CDR1 SGHTS and CDR2 YDEGEE. The CDR3 contains 13 residues. V lost 4 bases, J lost 8 bases, and 15 bases lay in between. The CDR3 DNA reads TGTGCCAGCAGCACGGGGGGAATGGGGGGCTACACCTTC. As protein: CASSTGGMGGYTF.

V is TRBV29-1 and J is TRBJ1-1; D uncertain. The germline V gene has CDR1 SQVTM and CDR2 ANQGSEA. The CDR3 runs 10 residues. V dropped 4 bases and J dropped 7 bases, with 7 bases sitting between them. The CDR3 protein is CSVVTVEAFF. CDR3 in DNA: TGCAGCGTTGTAACTGTTGAAGCTTTCTTT. The variable domain in full, completed from reference TRBV29-1 and TRBJ1-1, reads SAVISQKPSRDICQRGTSLTIQCQVDSQVTMMFWYRQQPGQSLTLIATANQGSEATYESGFVIDKFPISRPNLTFSTLTVSNMSPEDSSIYLCSVVTVEAFFGQGTRLTVV.

The V and J genes are TRBV6-5 and TRBJ1-5; maybe TRBD1 (5 bases). Trimming stripped 0 bases from V and 7 bases from J, with 10 bases between. The CDR3 contains 14 residues. Germline-derived CDR1 and CDR2 are MNHEY and SVGAGI. The CDR3 DNA follows: TGTGCCAGCAGTTACTCGCAGGGAGGGCAGCCCCAGCATTTT. Translating it yields CASSYSQGGQPQHF.

The chain carries TRBV30 and TRBJ2-7; D gene ambiguous. CDR1 GTSNPN and CDR2 SVGIG come from the germline V gene (reference sequence). V was shortened by 5 bases and J by 5 bases, with 16 bases between the two germline ends. This CDR3 region has 13 residues. CDR3: CAWGPDQVNEQYF. The CDR3 region has the DNA TGTGCCTGGGGCCCAGACCAGGTGAACGAGCAGTACTTC.

The rearrangement uses TRBV20-1 and TRBJ2-1; a weak D match, TRBD2 (6 bases). This CDR3 contains 15 residues. The germline CDR1 and CDR2 sequences are DFQATT and SNEGSKA (reference sequence). The V end lost 3 bases, the J end lost 1 base, and 13 bases lay between the germline ends. The CDR3 nucleotides read TGCAGTGCTAGTTGGCTAGCGAATTCCTACAATGAGCAGTTCTTC. Translation gives CSASWLANSYNEQFF.

The chain joins TRBV5-6 to TRBJ2-3; possible D gene TRBD2, 7 bases. Trimming shortened V by 0 bases and J by 5 bases, and 13 bases separated the two germline ends. Germline V gene data show CDR1 as SGHDT and CDR2 as YYEEEE. The CDR3 contains 15 residues. The CDR3 spells CASSLVHREGDTQYF. In DNA, the CDR3 is TGTGCCAGCAGCTTGGTCCACAGGGAGGGAGATACGCAGTATTTT.

The V gene is TRBV2, the J gene TRBJ2-1; either TRBD1 or TRBD2 may supply D (5 bases each). With 10 bases removed from V and 10 bases from J, the gap between germline ends came to 20 bases. The CDR3 consists of 13 residues. CDR1 SNHLY and CDR2 FYNNEI come from the germline V gene. The CDR3 DNA reads as TGTGCCACGCGCCCCGGGACGGCAGGCGAGCAGTTCTTC. Encoded protein: CATRPGTAGEQFF.

This chain uses TRBV12-3 or TRBV12-4 with TRBJ1-5; unclear D gene. Trimming stripped 4 bases from V and 2 bases from J, with 6 bases between. The CDR3 loop spans 13 amino acids. CDR3 region: CASSSTGNQPQHF. The CDR3 DNA follows: TGTGCCAGCAGTTCCACAGGCAATCAGCCCCAGCATTTT.

The rearrangement links TRBV5-5 to TRBJ2-2, with 8 bases that match TRBD1. Losses at the gene ends were 0 bases for V and 3 bases for J; bases not matched to a gene: 1. The V gene's germline CDR1 is SGHKS and CDR2 YYEKEE (reference sequence). The length of the CDR3 is 15 residues. The CDR3: CASSLGTGYTGELFF. The CDR3, as DNA: TGTGCCAGCAGCTTGGGGACAGGGTACACCGGGGAGCTGTTTTTT.

This clone was seen only once. The chain combines TRBV11-2 with TRBJ1-2; 7 nucleotides agree with TRBD1. This CDR3 comprises 12 residues. Germline lookup yields CDR1 SGHAT and CDR2 FQNNGV. After removal of 6 bases from V and 4 bases from J, the junction contained 2 bases not matched to a gene. CDR3 in amino acids: CASSTGAYGYTF. In DNA form, the CDR3 reads TGTGCCAGCAGTACAGGGGCCTATGGCTACACCTTC.

V usage is TRBV9 and J usage is TRBJ2-7; 12 nucleotides line up with TRBD2. Germline loops: CDR1 SGDLS, CDR2 YYNGEE. This CDR3 contains 16 residues. J was trimmed by 6 bases and V by 0 bases; bases with no gene match: 7. Here the CDR3 reads CASSVDETSGSIEQYF. CDR3 bases: TGTGCCAGCAGCGTAGACGAGACTAGCGGGAGCATCGAGCAGTACTTC. The variable domain in full, completed from reference TRBV9 and TRBJ2-7, reads DSGVTQTPKHLITATGQRVTLRCSPRSGDLSVYWYQQSLDQGLQFLIQYYNGEERAKGNILERFSAQQFPDLHSELNLSSLELGDSALYFCASSVDETSGSIEQYFGPGTRLTVT.

This chain uses TRBV7-9 with TRBJ1-1; 10 bases agree with TRBD1. The germline V gene has CDR1 SEHNR and CDR2 FQNEAQ (reference sequence). The CDR3 is 15 residues long. V lost 3 bases and J lost 5; bases outside the gene matches: 6. In DNA form, the CDR3 reads TGTGCCAGCAGCTTTAGACAGGGGGCCTGGACTGAAGCTTTCTTT. This gives the protein CASSFRQGAWTEAFF.

The chain uses TRBV5-1 and TRBJ2-5, with 11 bases that match TRBD2. CDR1 and CDR2 from the germline V gene are SGHRS and YFSETQ. The CDR3 is 17 amino acids. Trimming took 2 bases from V and 4 from J; bases not matched to a gene: 10. The CDR3 loop reads CASSLPPSGLAGETQYF. The CDR3 DNA sequence: TGCGCCAGCAGCTTACCACCTTCCGGACTAGCGGGAGAGACCCAGTACTTC. The full variable domain, completed using reference TRBV5-1 and TRBJ2-5, is KAGVTQTPRYLIKTRGQQVTLSCSPISGHRSVSWYQQTPGQGLQFLFEYFSETQRNKGNFPGRFSGRQFSNSRSEMNVSTLELGDSALYLCASSLPPSGLAGETQYFGPGTRLLVL.

This clone was observed a single time. The V and J genes are TRBV12-3 or TRBV12-4 and TRBJ2-1; 9 bases are a match to TRBD2. V trimming: 1 base; J trimming: 13 bases; junction bases outside the gene matches: 5. The CDR3 runs 13 residues. The CDR3 here is CASSLGREGPQFF. Written as DNA, the CDR3 is TGTGCCAGCAGTTTAGGGCGGGAGGGCCCCCAGTTCTTC.

The chain combines TRBV7-9 with TRBJ1-6; D unclear. Per the germline V gene, CDR1 is SEHNR and CDR2 is FQNEAQ (reference sequence). V lost 3 bases to trimming and J lost 8 bases, with 5 bases between them. This CDR3 has 12 residues. Written as DNA, the CDR3 is TGTGCCAGCAGCTTGGAGGATTCACCCCTCCACTTT. It codes for CASSLEDSPLHF.

The chain couples TRBV5-1 to TRBJ2-7; D unresolved. Trimming cost V 5 bases and J 6 bases, with 24 bases left between them. Per germline, CDR1 SGHRS and CDR2 YFSETQ. The CDR3 is made up of 16 amino acids. CDR3 sequence (DNA): TGCGCCAGCAGAGATTGGGCAGGCCCTACCTCGGGCGAGCAGTACTTC. Its protein product is CASRDWAGPTSGEQYF.